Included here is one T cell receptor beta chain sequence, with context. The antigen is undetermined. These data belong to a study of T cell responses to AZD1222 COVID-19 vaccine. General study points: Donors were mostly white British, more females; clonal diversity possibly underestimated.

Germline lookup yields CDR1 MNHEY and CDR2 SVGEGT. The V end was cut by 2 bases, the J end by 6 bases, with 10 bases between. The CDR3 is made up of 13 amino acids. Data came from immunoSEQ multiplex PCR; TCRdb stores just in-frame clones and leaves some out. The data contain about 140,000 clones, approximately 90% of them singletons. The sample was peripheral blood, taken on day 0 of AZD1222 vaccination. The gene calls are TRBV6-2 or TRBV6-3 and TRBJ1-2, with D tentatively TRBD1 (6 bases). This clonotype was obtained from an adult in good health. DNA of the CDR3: TGTGCCAGCAGTTACGTTGGGGGGCATGGCTACACCTTC. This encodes CASSYVGGHGYTF.